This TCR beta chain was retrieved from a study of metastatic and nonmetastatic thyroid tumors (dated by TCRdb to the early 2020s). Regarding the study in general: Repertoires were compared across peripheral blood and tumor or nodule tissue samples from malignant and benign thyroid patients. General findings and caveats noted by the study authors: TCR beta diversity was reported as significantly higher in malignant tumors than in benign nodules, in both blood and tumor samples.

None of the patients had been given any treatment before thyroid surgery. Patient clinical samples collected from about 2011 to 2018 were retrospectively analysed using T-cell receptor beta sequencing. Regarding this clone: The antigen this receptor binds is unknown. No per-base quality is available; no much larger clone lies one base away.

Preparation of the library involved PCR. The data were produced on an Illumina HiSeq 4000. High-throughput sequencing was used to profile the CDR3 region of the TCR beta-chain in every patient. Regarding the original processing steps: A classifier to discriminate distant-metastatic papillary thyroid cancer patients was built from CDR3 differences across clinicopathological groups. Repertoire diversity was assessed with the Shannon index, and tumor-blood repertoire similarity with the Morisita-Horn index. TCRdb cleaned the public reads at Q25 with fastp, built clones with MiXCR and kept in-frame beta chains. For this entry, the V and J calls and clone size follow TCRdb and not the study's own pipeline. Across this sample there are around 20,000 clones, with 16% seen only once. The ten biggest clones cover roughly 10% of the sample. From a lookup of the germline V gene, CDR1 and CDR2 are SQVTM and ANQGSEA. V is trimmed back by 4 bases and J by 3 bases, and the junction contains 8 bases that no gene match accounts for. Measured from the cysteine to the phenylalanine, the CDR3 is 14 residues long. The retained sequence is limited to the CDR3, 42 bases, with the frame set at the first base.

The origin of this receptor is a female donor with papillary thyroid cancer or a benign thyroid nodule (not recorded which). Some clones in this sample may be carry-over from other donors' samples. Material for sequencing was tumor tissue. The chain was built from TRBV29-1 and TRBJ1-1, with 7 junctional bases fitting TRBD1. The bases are TGCAGCGTTGTAGGGCGTCAGGGGGACACTGAAGCTTTCTTT. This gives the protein CSVVGRQGDTEAFF.